The following is a TCR beta chain sequence with its context. Generated by immunoSEQ multiplex PCR, the TCRdb table keeps only in-frame clones and is missing some. There are about 85,000 clones in the sample; more than 75% occur only once, and approximately 15% lies in the top ten. This sample is part of a study of PD-L1 blockade in urothelial cancer. Study information: The number of prior chemotherapy regimens per patient was 0 to 3. Median blood clonality was approximately 0.08, with under 100,000 unique TCRs.

Time point specified: pretreatment peripheral blood. The germline V gene encodes CDR1 MNHEY and CDR2 SMNVEV (reference sequence). CDR3 length: 16 residues. V lost 2 bases, J lost 8 bases, and 19 bases lay in between. Sequencing was performed on PBMCs, taken around atezolizumab (anti-PD-L1) treatment. This clonotype was obtained from a man in his fifties or sixties with urothelial cancer. The J gene is TRBJ2-1, the V gene TRBV27; maybe TRBD2 (6 bases). Written as DNA, the CDR3 is TGTGCCAGCAGTTTAGCGGGGCCAGCCGTCATTCATGAGCAGTTCTTC. Protein product: CASSLAGPAVIHEQFF.